The source of this T cell receptor beta chain is a study of blood T cell repertoires in COVID-19. For the study at large: Material from acute and convalescent COVID-19 was sourced from the United States, Italy and Spain. The analysed material was cDNA or gDNA that came from T cells, B-cell-depleted T cells, or PBMCs.

V dropped 5 bases and J dropped 5; count of bases not matched to a gene: 8. The CDR3 has 14 residues. Germline loops: CDR1 LNHDA, CDR2 SQIVND (reference sequence). Authors' analysis steps: By means of reference gene primer amplification, nucleated cell counts were estimated. This table comes from immunoSEQ multiplex PCR, and its TCRdb copy is limited to in-frame clones, with some not included. V and J calls and clone size follow that table, whereas D and trimming were derived from the DNA. The data contain about 180,000 clones, about 83% of them singletons. A Seattle source enrolled patients during active infection and followed them longitudinally.

V usage is TRBV19 and J usage is TRBJ2-5, with 7 bases that match TRBD1. The sequenced material came from peripheral blood. The TCR was taken from a person between 65 and 79 years old with COVID-19, enrolled during active disease. This chain's CDR3 is CASSETGAKETQYF. Here the CDR3 DNA reads TGTGCCAGTAGTGAAACAGGGGCTAAGGAGACCCAGTACTTC.